A selection of T cell receptor beta chains follows, all from one sample in a study of HIV-infected children after antiretroviral therapy interruption. MiXCR, run by TCRdb on the 3' RACE reads, gives a single entry per CDR3 protein. The sample includes about 46,000 distinct CDR3 sequences, 4.3% seen only once; the top ten take 0.6% to 0.85%. This specimen was CD45RA+ CD4+ T cells from PBMCs, pooled from several time points, taken from a donor given antiretroviral therapy, either interrupted or continuous. Receptor source: a pool of human donors with HIV. CDR3s include the opening cysteine and the closing phenylalanine or tryptophan. A D gene is named only where the DNA matches it firmly. Size values are once, few and many counts, or a class for expanded clones, and some rows have none.

CDR3: CASSRPGQANNEQFF; DNA: TGTGCCAGCAGTAGGCCGGGACAGGCAAACAATGAGCAGTTCTTC; D: TRBD1; V: TRBV6-5; size: many; J: TRBJ2-1
CDR3: CASSLGGGGLEKLFF; DNA: TGTGCCAGCAGCTTAGGGGGTGGGGGACTCGAAAAACTGTTTTTT; D: NA; V: TRBV7-2; size: many; J: TRBJ1-4
CDR3: CSVERYRDDEQFF; DNA: TGCAGCGTTGAAAGGTACAGGGATGATGAGCAGTTCTTC; D: NA; V: TRBV29-1; size: few; J: TRBJ2-1
CDR3: CASSQEASAPYEQYF; DNA: TGTGCCAGCAGCCAAGAAGCCAGCGCGCCCTACGAGCAGTACTTC; D: NA; V: TRBV3-1; size: many; J: TRBJ2-7
CDR3: CAWVAGTGNSPLHF; DNA: TGTGCCTGGGTCGCCGGGACTGGGAATTCACCCCTCCACTTT; D: NA; V: TRBV30; size: few; J: TRBJ1-6
CDR3: CASSLGGGDRSYNEQFF; DNA: TGTGCCAGCAGTTTGGGGGGCGGGGACAGGTCCTACAATGAGCAGTTCTTC; D: TRBD1; V: TRBV12-3/TRBV12-4; size: many; J: TRBJ2-1
CDR3: CATSGYTDTQYF; DNA: TGTGCCACCAGTGGTTACACAGATACGCAGTATTTT; D: NA; V: TRBV24-1; size: many; J: TRBJ2-3
CDR3: CATESARGFGYTF; DNA: TGTGCCACCGAATCAGCCAGGGGATTTGGCTACACCTTC; D: NA; V: TRBV19; size: many; J: TRBJ1-2
CDR3: CASSEARGPTESYEQYF; DNA: TGTGCCAGCAGTGAAGCGCGGGGGCCGACAGAATCCTACGAGCAGTACTTC; D: NA; V: TRBV6-1; size: many; J: TRBJ2-7
CDR3: CSASSVYTF; DNA: TGCAGTGCTAGCTCCGTCTACACCTTC; D: NA; V: TRBV20-1; size: many; J: TRBJ1-2
CDR3: CASSEVWDRVGYTF; DNA: TGTGCCAGCAGTGAGGTATGGGACAGGGTTGGCTACACCTTC; D: TRBD1; V: TRBV6-1; size: many; J: TRBJ1-2
CDR3: CASSPKIPGQGVGYHTF; DNA: TGTGCCAGCTCACCGAAGATACCGGGACAGGGAGTAGGTTACCACACCTTC; D: TRBD1; V: TRBV18; size: many; J: TRBJ1-2
CDR3: CASGGGYGYTF; DNA: TGTGCCAGCGGGGGAGGTTATGGCTACACCTTC; D: NA; V: TRBV2; size: NA; J: TRBJ1-2
CDR3: CASSYIDRPYEQYF; DNA: TGTGCCAGCAGTTACATCGACAGGCCGTACGAGCAGTACTTC; D: NA; V: TRBV6-5; size: few; J: TRBJ2-7
CDR3: CASSLLLNTEAFF; DNA: TGTGCCAGCAGTCTGCTGCTGAACACTGAAGCTTTCTTT; D: NA; V: TRBV2; size: few; J: TRBJ1-1
CDR3: CSVVAVRSGYTF; DNA: TGCAGCGTTGTAGCAGTCCGAAGTGGCTACACCTTC; D: NA; V: TRBV29-1; size: few; J: TRBJ1-2
CDR3: CAGGVAQGGSPLHF; DNA: TGTGCCGGTGGGGTGGCGCAGGGTGGGTCACCCCTCCACTTT; D: NA; V: TRBV30; size: many; J: TRBJ1-6
CDR3: CASSLDGDLTDTQYF; DNA: TGTGCCAGCAGCTTAGACGGGGACCTCACAGATACGCAGTATTTT; D: NA; V: TRBV7-2; size: many; J: TRBJ2-3
CDR3: CASSQRPTDTQYF; DNA: TGTGCCAGCAGCCAACGGCCCACAGATACGCAGTATTTT; D: NA; V: TRBV28; size: many; J: TRBJ2-3
CDR3: CASSPATERYPYEQYF; DNA: TGTGCCAGCAGTCCGGCGACTGAGCGGTACCCCTACGAGCAGTACTTC; D: NA; V: TRBV12-3/TRBV12-4; size: few; J: TRBJ2-7
CDR3: CASSRSGGITDTQYF; DNA: TGTGCCAGCAGCCGGAGTGGGGGGATCACAGATACGCAGTATTTT; D: NA; V: TRBV5-4; size: many; J: TRBJ2-3
CDR3: CASSLVRDEQYF; DNA: TGTGCCAGCAGTTTGGTGCGGGACGAGCAGTACTTC; D: NA; V: TRBV12-3/TRBV12-4; size: NA; J: TRBJ2-7
CDR3: CSAGEAVSYEQYF; DNA: TGCAGTGCTGGGGAGGCGGTCTCCTACGAGCAGTACTTC; D: NA; V: TRBV20-1; size: many; J: TRBJ2-7
CDR3: CASGLAPPGLAGQGANEQFF; DNA: TGTGCTAGTGGTTTGGCCCCACCAGGACTAGCGGGACAGGGGGCCAATGAGCAGTTCTTC; D: NA; V: TRBV12-5; size: many; J: TRBJ2-1
CDR3: CASSLARGLNGETQYF; DNA: TGTGCCAGCAGCTTAGCCAGGGGGTTAAATGGAGAGACCCAGTACTTC; D: TRBD1; V: TRBV5-5; size: many; J: TRBJ2-5
CDR3: CASSLAGTDTQYF; DNA: TGTGCCAGCAGCTTAGCCGGGACAGATACGCAGTATTTT; D: NA; V: TRBV5-1; size: many; J: TRBJ2-3
CDR3: CASSLARNNEQFF; DNA: TGTGCCAGCAGCTTAGCCAGGAACAATGAGCAGTTCTTC; D: NA; V: TRBV7-2; size: many; J: TRBJ2-1
CDR3: CASSLRGSAEGYTF; DNA: TGTGCCAGCAGCTTACGGGGGTCCGCTGAGGGCTACACCTTC; D: NA; V: TRBV7-9; size: many; J: TRBJ1-2
CDR3: CASSSLDAASYEQYF; DNA: TGTGCCAGCAGCTCACTGGATGCAGCCTCCTACGAGCAGTACTTC; D: NA; V: TRBV7-9; size: many; J: TRBJ2-7
CDR3: CASSSGAGYTF; DNA: TGTGCCAGCAGTTCAGGGGCGGGCTACACCTTC; D: NA; V: TRBV12-3/TRBV12-4; size: NA; J: TRBJ1-2
CDR3: CSVRGTGLYEQYF; DNA: TGCAGCGTCCGTGGGACAGGACTCTACGAGCAGTACTTC; D: TRBD1; V: TRBV29-1; size: many; J: TRBJ2-7
CDR3: CASSLEFGNAGDYNEQFF; DNA: TGTGCCAGCAGCTTGGAATTCGGGAATGCGGGGGACTACAATGAGCAGTTCTTC; D: TRBD2; V: TRBV5-5; size: once; J: TRBJ2-1
CDR3: CASSVRGLSDGANVLTF; DNA: TGTGCCAGCAGTGTGAGAGGCCTCAGTGATGGGGCCAACGTCCTGACTTTC; D: NA; V: TRBV2; size: NA; J: TRBJ2-6
CDR3: CASSALNEKLFF; DNA: TGTGCCAGCAGCGCACTTAATGAAAAACTGTTTTTT; D: NA; V: TRBV11-2; size: many; J: TRBJ1-4
CDR3: CASSLDSRSNQPQHF; DNA: TGTGCCAGCAGCTTAGACAGTCGTAGCAATCAGCCCCAGCATTTT; D: NA; V: TRBV7-2; size: many; J: TRBJ1-5
CDR3: CASRSSVILNTEAFF; DNA: TGTGCCAGCAGGTCATCAGTAATCCTCAACACTGAAGCTTTCTTT; D: NA; V: TRBV2; size: few; J: TRBJ1-1
CDR3: CASSQGLGGPQHF; DNA: TGTGCCAGCAGCCAGGGGTTGGGAGGGCCCCAGCATTTT; D: NA; V: TRBV12-3/TRBV12-4; size: many; J: TRBJ1-5
CDR3: CASSPHQGRADTQYF; DNA: TGTGCCAGCAGTCCGCACCAAGGGAGGGCAGATACGCAGTATTTT; D: TRBD2; V: TRBV2; size: many; J: TRBJ2-3
CDR3: CAWGGSRVSYEQYF; DNA: TGTGCCTGGGGGGGATCAAGGGTCTCCTACGAGCAGTACTTC; D: NA; V: TRBV30; size: many; J: TRBJ2-7
CDR3: CASSQDRRVGGGTVGTQYF; DNA: TGCGCCAGCAGCCAAGATAGAAGAGTAGGGGGGGGCACAGTCGGTACGCAGTATTTT; D: NA; V: TRBV4-1; size: many; J: TRBJ2-3
CDR3: CASSSQGGYEQYF; DNA: TGTGCCAGCAGCTCCCAGGGGGGGTACGAGCAGTACTTC; D: NA; V: TRBV7-2; size: many; J: TRBJ2-7
CDR3: CASSLAAVTGELFF; DNA: TGTGCCAGCAGCTTAGCGGCAGTCACCGGGGAGCTGTTTTTT; D: NA; V: TRBV11-1; size: many; J: TRBJ2-2
CDR3: CSALASGARETQYF; DNA: TGCAGCGCCCTTGCGTCGGGGGCGCGAGAGACCCAGTACTTC; D: NA; V: TRBV29-1; size: many; J: TRBJ2-5
CDR3: CASSPPGDTEAFF; DNA: TGTGCCAGCAGCCCTCCGGGCGACACTGAAGCTTTCTTT; D: NA; V: TRBV7-2; size: many; J: TRBJ1-1
CDR3: CASSLEAGGVSQPQHF; DNA: TGTGCCAGCAGCTTAGAGGCAGGGGGCGTTTCTCAGCCCCAGCATTTT; D: TRBD1; V: TRBV7-8; size: many; J: TRBJ1-5
CDR3: CASSQSGEEYF; DNA: TGTGCCAGCAGCCAGTCAGGCGAGGAGTACTTC; D: NA; V: TRBV7-9; size: few; J: TRBJ2-7
CDR3: CASSPTDREPGYTF; DNA: TGCGCCAGCAGCCCGACGGACAGGGAGCCAGGCTACACCTTC; D: TRBD1; V: TRBV4-3; size: NA; J: TRBJ1-2
CDR3: CASSSMGGNQPQHF; DNA: TGTGCCAGCAGCTCCATGGGAGGGAATCAGCCCCAGCATTTT; D: NA; V: TRBV7-2; size: many; J: TRBJ1-5
CDR3: CASTPPGQYNSPLHF; DNA: TGTGCCAGCACGCCACCGGGACAGTATAATTCACCCCTCCACTTT; D: TRBD1; V: TRBV6-4; size: many; J: TRBJ1-6
CDR3: CSARDQEGSRNEQYF; DNA: TGCAGTGCTAGAGATCAGGAAGGCAGCAGGAACGAGCAGTACTTC; D: NA; V: TRBV20-1; size: many; J: TRBJ2-7
CDR3: CASSNVQETQYF; DNA: TGTGCCAGCAGTAATGTCCAAGAGACCCAGTACTTC; D: NA; V: TRBV2; size: many; J: TRBJ2-5
CDR3: CASSPRRDEQFF; DNA: TGTGCCAGCAGCCCCCGGAGGGACGAGCAGTTCTTC; D: NA; V: TRBV7-9; size: NA; J: TRBJ2-1
CDR3: CASSDPGRDTEAFF; DNA: TGTGCCAGCAGTGATCCAGGGAGGGACACTGAAGCTTTCTTT; D: NA; V: TRBV25-1; size: few; J: TRBJ1-1
CDR3: CASSSGLAASYNEQFF; DNA: TGCGCCAGCAGCTCCGGACTAGCGGCTTCCTACAATGAGCAGTTCTTC; D: TRBD2; V: TRBV5-1; size: many; J: TRBJ2-1
CDR3: CASSQEALGSEQFF; DNA: TGTGCCAGCAGCCAAGAGGCCCTGGGAAGCGAGCAGTTCTTC; D: NA; V: TRBV14; size: NA; J: TRBJ2-1